The entry below describes one T cell receptor (beta chain). As yet, its antigen is unknown. Clones were sequenced by immunoSEQ multiplex PCR, and TCRdb holds only the in-frame ones, with some missing. The data contain roughly 76,000 clones, about 78% of them singletons. The V segment lost 9 bases and the J segment 5 bases; nucleotides outside the gene matches: 6. From germline, CDR1 is MDHEN and CDR2 SYDVKM. The CDR3 has 13 amino acids. The data were taken from a study of T cells in localized non-small cell lung cancer. Broader study findings: Among the tissues sampled, uninvolved adjacent lung had the highest T cell clonality, above tumor. Longer overall survival was linked to higher blood T cell density.

The TCR sequence derives from a man between 40 and 75 years old with stage II squamous cell lung carcinoma. The genes are TRBV28 and TRBJ1-1, with 10 bases lining up with TRBD1. The sample consisted of PBMCs, taken before any cancer treatment. CDR3 sequence (DNA): TGTGCCAGTATAGGACAGGGGGAAACTGAAGCTTTCTTT. It encodes CASIGQGETEAFF.